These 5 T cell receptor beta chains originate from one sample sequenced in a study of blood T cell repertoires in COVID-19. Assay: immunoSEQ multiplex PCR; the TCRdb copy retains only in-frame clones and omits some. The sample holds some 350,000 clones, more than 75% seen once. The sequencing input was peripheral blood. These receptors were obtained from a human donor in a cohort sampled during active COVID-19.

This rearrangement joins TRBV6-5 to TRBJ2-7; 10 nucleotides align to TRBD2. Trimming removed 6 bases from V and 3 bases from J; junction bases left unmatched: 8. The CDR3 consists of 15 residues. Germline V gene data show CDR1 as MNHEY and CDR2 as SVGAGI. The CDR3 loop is CASRFGTSEDYEQYF. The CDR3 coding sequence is TGTGCCAGCAGATTTGGGACTAGCGAGGACTACGAGCAGTACTTC.

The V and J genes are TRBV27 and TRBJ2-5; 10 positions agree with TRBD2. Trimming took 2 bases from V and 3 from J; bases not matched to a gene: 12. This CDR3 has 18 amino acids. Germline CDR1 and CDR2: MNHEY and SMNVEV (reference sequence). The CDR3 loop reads CASSLRPMASGRKETQYF. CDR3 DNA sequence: TGTGCCAGCAGTTTACGCCCAATGGCTAGCGGGAGAAAAGAGACCCAGTACTTC.

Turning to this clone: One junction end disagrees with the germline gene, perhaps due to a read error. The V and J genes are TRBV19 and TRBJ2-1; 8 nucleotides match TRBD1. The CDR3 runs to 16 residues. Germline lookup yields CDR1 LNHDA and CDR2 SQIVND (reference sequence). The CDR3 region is CASSRGDRGQYTEQFF. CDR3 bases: TGTGCCAGTAGCAGAGGAGACAGGGGACAGTACACTGAGCAGTTCTTC.

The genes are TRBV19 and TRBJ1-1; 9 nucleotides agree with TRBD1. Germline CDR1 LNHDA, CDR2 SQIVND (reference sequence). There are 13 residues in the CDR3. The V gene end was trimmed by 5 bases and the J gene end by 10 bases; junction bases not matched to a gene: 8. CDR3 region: CASSPVGQGGAFF. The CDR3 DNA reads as TGTGCCAGTAGTCCGGTGGGACAGGGTGGAGCTTTCTTT.

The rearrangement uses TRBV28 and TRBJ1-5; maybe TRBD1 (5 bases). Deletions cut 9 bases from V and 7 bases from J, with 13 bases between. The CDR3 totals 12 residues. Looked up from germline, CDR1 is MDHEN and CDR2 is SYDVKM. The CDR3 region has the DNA TGTGCCAGTAGGCAGGGTGGACAGCCCCAGCATTTT. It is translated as CASRQGGQPQHF.